This T cell receptor (beta chain) appears in the sequencing data of a study of blood T cell repertoires in COVID-19. Study information: PBMCs, B-cell-depleted T cells, or T cells were the source of the cDNA or gDNA that made up the material.

Using immunoSEQ multiplex PCR, the repertoire was profiled, and TCRdb retains in-frame clones only, with some absent. The sample comprises 250,000 to 300,000 clones, around 81% of which are singletons, and under 3% rests with the top ten. This clone appeared a single time. The sequence came from a woman aged 60-70 years with active or convalescent COVID-19. The sample was peripheral blood.

The CDR3, as DNA: TGCAGTGCTAGTCTTCCGTACCAAGAGACCCAGTACTTC. Translated: CSASLPYQETQYF. The rearrangement uses TRBV20-1 and TRBJ2-5; D is uncertain. The CDR3 has 13 amino acids. Trimming left V 3 bases short and J 0 bases short, with 8 bases between. Germline CDR1 DFQATT, CDR2 SNEGSKA (reference sequence).